One and the same sample provided the 27 T cell receptor beta chains below, sequenced in a study of type 1 regulatory T cells. TCRdb reprocessed the reads via MiXCR and lists one record per CDR3 protein. The sample comprises 90,000 to 100,000 distinct CDR3 sequences, about a third of which are singletons, and around 2.2% rests with the top ten. Sample: CD4+ T cells, either the whole sample or a sorted fraction (not recorded which). These TCRs come from a human donor in good health.

This chain links TRBV20-1 with TRBJ1-5, with 7 nucleotides matching TRBD1. The CDR3 has 16 amino acids. V trimming: 6 bases; J trimming: 0 bases; junction bases outside the gene matches: 11. CDR1 DFQATT and CDR2 SNEGSKA come from the germline V gene (reference sequence). The CDR3 coding sequence is TGCAGTGCAACAAGACAGGGAGGGTATAGCAATCAGCCCCAGCATTTT. Protein product: CSATRQGGYSNQPQHF.

CDR3 bases: TGTGCCAGCAGCTTAGCCATACAGGGGACCTACGAGCAGTACTTC. Translating it yields CASSLAIQGTYEQYF. This chain links TRBV7-2 with TRBJ2-7, with 7 bases aligning to TRBD1. CDR1 and CDR2 from the germline V gene are SGHTA and FQGNSA. Trimming at V came to 0 bases and at J to 2 bases, leaving 4 bases not matched to a gene. The CDR3 length is 15 residues.

This clonotype was picked up a small number of times. The chain couples TRBV20-1 to TRBJ2-1; 14 positions match TRBD2. Germline CDR1 and CDR2: DFQATT and SNEGSKA (reference sequence). With 5 bases clipped from V and 5 bases from J, the junction kept 5 bases outside the gene matches. The CDR3 has 15 residues. The CDR3 region has the DNA TGCAGTGCTGAAGGGACTAGCGGGGGCAACAATGAGCAGTTCTTC. This translates into CSAEGTSGGNNEQFF.

The V and J genes are TRBV3-1 and TRBJ1-1; maybe TRBD1 (6 bases). CDR3 length: 13 residues. The germline V gene encodes CDR1 LGHDT and CDR2 YNNKEL (reference sequence). Trimming took 3 bases from V and 5 from J, leaving 10 bases between them. CDR3: CASSQGAITEAFF. In DNA form, the CDR3 reads TGTGCCAGCAGCCAGGGGGCGATTACTGAAGCTTTCTTT. Full variable domain (rest looked up from reference TRBV3-1 and TRBJ1-1): DTAVSQTPKYLVTQMGNDKSIKCEQNLGHDTMYWYKQDSKKFLKIMFSYNNKELIINETVPNRFSPKSPDKAHLNLHINSLELGDSAVYFCASSQGAITEAFFGQGTRLTVV.

The V gene is TRBV7-9, the J gene TRBJ2-1; 7 bases agree with TRBD2. Per the germline V gene, CDR1 is SEHNR and CDR2 is FQNEAQ (reference sequence). This CDR3 comprises 12 residues. Losses at the gene ends were 5 bases for V and 6 bases for J; bases not matched to a gene: 1. In DNA, the CDR3 is TGTGCCAGCAGCAGCGGGATCAATGAGCAGTTCTTC. Its translation is CASSSGINEQFF.

The chain uses TRBV20-1 and TRBJ1-6, with 11 bases that match TRBD1. The V gene's germline CDR1 is DFQATT and CDR2 SNEGSKA (reference sequence). J lost 10 bases, V lost 5 bases, and 7 bases had no gene match. This CDR3 region has 14 residues. The CDR3 sequence is CSADSGTGGSPLHF. The CDR3 DNA sequence: TGCAGTGCTGACTCCGGGACAGGGGGATCACCCCTCCACTTT.

This clonotype was observed a few times. The CDR3 DNA sequence: TGCAGCGTTGCGGTTGCAACCACCGGGGAGCTGTTTTTT. It encodes CSVAVATTGELFF. The chain has TRBV29-1 and TRBJ2-2; D gene uncertain. The CDR3 contains 13 residues. V was shortened by 4 bases and J by 4 bases, with 10 bases between the two germline ends. Germline values: CDR1 SQVTM, CDR2 ANQGSEA.

The V and J genes are TRBV28 and TRBJ2-7; D remains unclear. Trimming stripped 4 bases from V and 6 bases from J, with 13 bases between. The CDR3 loop spans 13 amino acids. The germline V gene encodes CDR1 MDHEN and CDR2 SYDVKM. CDR3 nucleotide sequence: TGTGCCAGCAGTTGGAACAGTGGCCTCGAGCAGTACTTC. Protein: CASSWNSGLEQYF.

This sequence joins TRBV5-1 and TRBJ2-3; D is unresolved. The germline CDR1 and CDR2 sequences are SGHRS and YFSETQ. The CDR3 contains 14 residues. V lost 4 bases and J lost 7, with 16 bases in between. CDR3 nucleotides: TGCGCCAGCAGCGGCGGCCGAAGGCTGTATACGCAGTATTTT. It yields the protein CASSGGRRLYTQYF.

In this sample, this clonotype turned up a few times. Written as DNA, the CDR3 is TGTGCCAGCAGTTTGCAGAGCACCGGGGAGCTGTTTTTT. Residues: CASSLQSTGELFF. The chain joins TRBV2 to TRBJ2-2; the D is unclear. This CDR3 is built from 13 residues. Germline CDR1 is SNHLY and CDR2 is FYNNEI. The germline V and J ends were trimmed by 5 bases and 4 bases, with 8 bases remaining between them.

V usage is TRBV5-1 and J usage is TRBJ1-4; D is undetermined. V shed 0 bases and J shed 7 bases, with 10 bases lying between them. Per germline, CDR1 SGHRS and CDR2 YFSETQ. The CDR3 is 14 amino acids. The CDR3 loop is CASSLGSEGEKLFF. CDR3 coding DNA: TGCGCCAGCAGCTTGGGGTCCGAGGGTGAAAAACTGTTTTTT.

This chain uses TRBV28 with TRBJ2-3; D is possibly TRBD1 or TRBD2 (5 bases each). The CDR3 has 15 residues. Trimming pared 2 bases from V and 10 bases from J, leaving 19 bases between. Germline-derived CDR1 and CDR2 are MDHEN and SYDVKM. The CDR3 loop reads CASSLSTGRHSSQYF. The DNA for the CDR3 is TGTGCCAGCAGTTTAAGTACGGGACGGCACAGTTCGCAGTATTTT.

This rearrangement joins TRBV5-1 to TRBJ2-7; 12 bases align to TRBD2. The CDR3 consists of 16 residues. Trimming took 4 bases from V and 4 from J; bases not matched to a gene: 9. CDR1 and CDR2 (germline): SGHRS, YFSETQ. For the CDR3, the DNA is TGCGCCAGCAGCCTCGGGACTAGCGGGTCTTCTTACGAGCAGTACTTC. This translates into CASSLGTSGSSYEQYF.

The chain recombines TRBV4-1 with TRBJ2-3, with TRBD2 identical over 12 bases. The junction had 6 bases not matched to a gene; V was cut back by 3 bases and J by 8 bases. CDR1 and CDR2 from the germline V gene are MGHRA and YSYEKL. This CDR3 is 15 amino acids long. The CDR3 nucleotides read TGCGCCAGCAGCCAGCGACTAGCGGGAGCGGTTACGCAGTATTTT. Translating gives CASSQRLAGAVTQYF.

CDR3 loop: CSARVFLARNTGELFF. The CDR3 DNA follows: TGCAGTGCTAGAGTTTTTCTAGCGAGGAACACCGGGGAGCTGTTTTTT. The gene calls are TRBV20-1 and TRBJ2-2, with D maybe TRBD2 (6 bases). The CDR3 runs 16 residues. Looked up from germline, CDR1 is DFQATT and CDR2 is SNEGSKA (reference sequence). The ends were cut back, 1 base at V and 1 base at J, with 13 bases in the middle.

This clonotype was counted only a few times. The J gene is TRBJ2-5, the V gene TRBV5-1; no clear D. The length of the CDR3 is 12 residues. In germline, CDR1 is SGHRS, CDR2 YFSETQ. The V and J ends lost 4 bases and 4 bases respectively, with 8 bases between them. The CDR3 DNA reads TGCGCCAGCAGCAACTCCCTAGAGACCCAGTACTTC. Translation gives CASSNSLETQYF.

This clonotype occurred a few times. This rearrangement joins TRBV7-6 to TRBJ2-1; D is undetermined. This CDR3 is built from 15 residues. With 3 bases removed from V and 4 bases from J, the gap between germline ends came to 13 bases. Germline values: CDR1 SGHVS, CDR2 FNYEAQ. The CDR3 DNA follows: TGTGCCAGCAGCTTGGTGGGCGGTAGTTACAATGAGCAGTTCTTC. Translated: CASSLVGGSYNEQFF.

In this sample, this clonotype turned up a few times. The chain has TRBV21-1 and TRBJ2-7. TRBV21-1 is an annotated pseudogene. This CDR3 region has 13 residues. CDR3 DNA sequence: TGTGCCAGCAGGAATGTTGGAGCAGGCGAGCAGTACTTC. This codes for CASRNVGAGEQYF.

The J gene is TRBJ2-3, the V gene TRBV29-1; D uncertain. Trimming removed 6 bases from V and 5 bases from J, with 12 bases in between. The CDR3 length is 12 residues. CDR1 SQVTM and CDR2 ANQGSEA come from the germline V gene. As DNA, the CDR3 is TGCAGCGTGAGGATCGGAAAAGATACGCAGTATTTT. Its protein is CSVRIGKDTQYF.

This clonotype showed up just a few times. V is TRBV19 and J is TRBJ2-1; D might be TRBD2 (6 bases). The CDR3 totals 12 residues. The V end lost 1 base, the J end lost 15 bases, and 13 bases lay between the germline ends. CDR1 LNHDA and CDR2 SQIVND come from the germline V gene (reference sequence). As DNA, the CDR3 is TGTGCCAGTAGTATAGGGCTCCGGGAGTGGTTCTTC. It translates to CASSIGLREWFF.

The V call is TRBV14, the J call TRBJ2-7, with a weak D call TRBD1 (6 bases). V lost 4 bases and J lost 2, with 18 bases in between. The CDR3 totals 16 residues. Per the germline V gene, CDR1 is SGHDN and CDR2 is FVKESK. CDR3 amino acids: CASSLRTGSFPYEQYF. The CDR3 DNA reads TGTGCCAGCAGCCTACGTACAGGGAGCTTTCCCTACGAGCAGTACTTC. The whole variable domain, remainder taken from reference TRBV14 and TRBJ2-7, is EAGVTQFPSHSVIEKGQTVTLRCDPISGHDNLYWYRRVMGKEIKFLLHFVKESKQDESGMPNNRFLAERTGGTYSTLKVQPAELEDSGVYFCASSLRTGSFPYEQYFGPGTRLTVT.

The chain has TRBV24-1 and TRBJ2-1, with 15 bases that match TRBD2. With 2 bases clipped from V and 9 bases from J, the junction kept 10 bases outside the gene matches. The CDR3 extends over 18 amino acids. Germline loops: CDR1 KGHDR, CDR2 SFDVKD. CDR3 in amino acids: CATSDSGLAGGRGSEQFF. DNA for the CDR3: TGTGCCACCAGTGATTCCGGACTAGCGGGAGGGCGAGGTAGTGAGCAGTTCTTC.

The rearrangement links TRBV27 to TRBJ2-1; 8 bases line up with TRBD2. Germline CDR1 is MNHEY and CDR2 is SMNVEV (reference sequence). The CDR3 covers 17 residues. V trimming: 6 bases; J trimming: 5 bases; junction bases outside the gene matches: 15. CDR3 DNA: TGTGCCAGCAGGGGAGACGGACCCGGGGGGGCCCACAATGAGCAGTTCTTC. It encodes CASRGDGPGGAHNEQFF.

The V call is TRBV5-5, the J call TRBJ2-7; possibly TRBD1 for D (6 bases). The germline gives CDR1 SGHKS, CDR2 YYEKEE (reference sequence). CDR3 size: 15 residues. The V gene lost 0 bases and the J gene lost 4 bases, with 14 bases spanning the gap. CDR3 DNA: TGTGCCAGCAGCTTGGGAGCAGGGGTTATTTACGAGCAGTACTTC. It yields the protein CASSLGAGVIYEQYF.

This chain's CDR3 is CASSSGVGTGELFF. Here the CDR3 DNA reads TGTGCCAGCAGTTCAGGGGTGGGAACCGGGGAGCTGTTTTTT. The V gene is TRBV12-3 or TRBV12-4, the J gene TRBJ2-2, with TRBD1 as a possible D gene (6 bases). Trimming pared 4 bases from V and 5 bases from J, leaving 11 bases between. This CDR3 spans 14 amino acids.

This clonotype was observed a few times. This chain uses TRBV20-1 with TRBJ1-5; D might be TRBD1 (5 bases). Germline-derived CDR1 and CDR2 are DFQATT and SNEGSKA (reference sequence). The ends were cut back, 4 bases at V and 3 bases at J, with 16 bases in the middle. This CDR3 region has 15 residues. The CDR3 DNA reads as TGCAGTGCTATGAGGGCGGGGACCGACAATCAGCCCCAGCATTTT. It is translated as CSAMRAGTDNQPQHF.

Concerning this clonotype itself: The germline gene is not matched at one end of the junction; a read error may be the cause. This chain links TRBV5-1 with TRBJ1-1, with unresolved D. CDR1 and CDR2 from the germline V gene are SGHRS and YFSETQ. CDR3 length equals 13 residues. The CDR3, as DNA: TGCGTCAGCGCCGAGGGAGGTTCTAAGAAAGCTTTCTTT. It specifies CVSAEGGSKKAFF.